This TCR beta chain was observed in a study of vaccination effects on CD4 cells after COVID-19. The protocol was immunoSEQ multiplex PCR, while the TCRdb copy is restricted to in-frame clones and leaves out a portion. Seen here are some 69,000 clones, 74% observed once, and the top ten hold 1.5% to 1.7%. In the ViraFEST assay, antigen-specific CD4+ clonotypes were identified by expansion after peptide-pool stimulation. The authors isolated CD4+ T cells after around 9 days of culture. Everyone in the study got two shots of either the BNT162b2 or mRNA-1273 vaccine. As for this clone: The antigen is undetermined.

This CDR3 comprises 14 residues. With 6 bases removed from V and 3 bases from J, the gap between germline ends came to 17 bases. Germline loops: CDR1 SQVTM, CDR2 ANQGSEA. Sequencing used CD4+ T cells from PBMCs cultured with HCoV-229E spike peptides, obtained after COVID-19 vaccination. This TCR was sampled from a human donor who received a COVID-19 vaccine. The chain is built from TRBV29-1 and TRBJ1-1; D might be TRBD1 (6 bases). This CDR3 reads CSVIRGTRDTEAFF. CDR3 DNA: TGCAGCGTGATAAGGGGGACGCGGGACACTGAAGCTTTCTTT.